One sample yielded the 26 T cell receptor beta chains listed below, sequenced in a study of regulatory T cells in long-lasting Graves disease. Noted time point: persistent/refractory GD, antithyroid drugs over 5 years with positive TRAb. Generation of the TCR library employed RNA extracted from PBMCs. Arm-PCR of CDR3 regions and iRepertoire HTBI primers were the basis on which TCR beta libraries were built. TCRdb passed the multiplex PCR reads through MiXCR, listing each CDR3 protein once. The data show 600,000 to 850,000 distinct CDR3 sequences, 30% seen once. The sequences come from peripheral blood mononuclear cells (PBMCs), collected when the disease was refractory, from a patient treated with antithyroid drugs. These receptors were taken from a female donor with Graves disease.

The chain carries TRBV30 and TRBJ1-4; perhaps TRBD1 as D (5 bases). The germline V gene has CDR1 GTSNPN and CDR2 SVGIG (reference sequence). Trimming shortened V by 5 bases and J by 13 bases, and 17 bases separated the two germline ends. The CDR3 runs 12 residues. The CDR3 DNA reads TGTGCCTGGGGGGGGACGCAGGGCGGACTGTTTTTT. Amino acid sequence: CAWGGTQGGLFF.

For this clonotype: The junction and the germline gene differ at one end; a read error may be behind it. The genes are TRBV7-9 and TRBJ1-4, with 7 bases fitting TRBD1. Germline values: CDR1 SEHNR, CDR2 FQNEAQ (reference sequence). This CDR3 has 16 residues. The CDR3 nucleotides are TGTGCCGGCAGCCCCGGACAGGATCTATCGGGTGAAAAACTGTTTTTT. Translated: CAGSPGQDLSGEKLFF.

The chain recombines TRBV9 with TRBJ1-2; D may be TRBD1 (6 bases). The V and J ends lost 0 bases and 0 bases respectively, with 12 bases between them. Germline CDR1 reads SGDLS; CDR2 reads YYNGEE. The CDR3 runs 16 residues. CDR3 loop: CASSVASRTANYGYTF. Written as DNA, the CDR3 is TGTGCCAGCAGCGTAGCAAGTCGGACAGCTAACTATGGCTACACCTTC.

This clonotype was seen many times. The chain couples TRBV2 to TRBJ2-7, with 11 bases that match TRBD1. This CDR3 spans 13 amino acids. The V gene end was trimmed by 7 bases and the J gene end by 4 bases; junction bases not matched to a gene: 3. Germline values: CDR1 SNHLY, CDR2 FYNNEI. CDR3 in amino acids: CASIRDRGYEQYF. The CDR3 bases are TGTGCCAGCATTAGGGACAGGGGGTACGAGCAGTACTTC.

This clonotype was seen repeatedly, ten times or more. The gene calls are TRBV20-1 and TRBJ1-4; the D is unclear. This CDR3 comprises 13 residues. CDR1 DFQATT and CDR2 SNEGSKA come from the germline V gene (reference sequence). The V and J ends lost 3 bases and 8 bases respectively, with 13 bases between them. The DNA for the CDR3 is TGCAGTGCTAGTGGTAGGGTTGACGAAAAACTGTTTTTT. Amino acids: CSASGRVDEKLFF.

This clonotype was picked up a small number of times. The chain employs TRBV20-1 and TRBJ1-2; 7 bases align to TRBD1. Germline V gene sequence: CDR1 DFQATT, CDR2 SNEGSKA (reference sequence). V lost 6 bases, J lost 4 bases, and 14 bases stayed unmatched. The CDR3 loop spans 15 amino acids. The CDR3 region has the DNA TGCAGTGCCCCTTTAGGGGGCGGAACCTTCTATGGCTACACCTTC. Its protein product is CSAPLGGGTFYGYTF.

The chain links TRBV28 to TRBJ2-7, with 9 bases aligning to TRBD1. V dropped 10 bases and J dropped 0; count of bases not matched to a gene: 7. This CDR3 is 14 amino acids long. Germline V gene sequence: CDR1 MDHEN, CDR2 SYDVKM. CDR3 coding DNA: TGTGCCATATCACAGGGGGCCGGCTCCTACGAGCAGTACTTC. Translated: CAISQGAGSYEQYF.

This clonotype was found a few times. The rearrangement uses TRBV7-9 and TRBJ1-6; possibly TRBD1 for D (5 bases). Germline V gene lookup returns CDR1 SEHNR and CDR2 FQNEAQ (reference sequence). The CDR3 has 12 residues. Between the trimmed V and J ends, which lost 5 bases and 9 bases, there was a span of 8 bases. The chain's CDR3 is CASSQGSSPLHF. In nucleotides, the CDR3 is TGTGCCAGCAGCCAGGGAAGTTCACCCCTCCACTTT.

This chain connects TRBV12-3 or TRBV12-4 to TRBJ2-7; D perhaps matches TRBD2 (5 bases). V gave up 2 bases and J gave up 0 bases, with 20 bases separating them. The CDR3 consists of 18 residues. CDR3 region: CASSLWSSDPESSYEQYF. The CDR3 DNA follows: TGTGCCAGCAGTTTATGGAGTAGCGACCCAGAGAGCTCCTACGAGCAGTACTTC.

This clonotype was seen a handful of times. The chain joins TRBV10-2 to TRBJ1-5; D is possibly TRBD1 (5 bases). Per germline, CDR1 WSHSY and CDR2 SAAADI. Deletions cut 1 base from V and 0 bases from J, with 10 bases between. The CDR3 sequence is 16 residues long. The DNA for the CDR3 is TGCGCCAGCAGTGAGTATACAGGATATAGCAATCAGCCCCAGCATTTT. It is translated as CASSEYTGYSNQPQHF.

This clonotype came up a few times. V is TRBV12-3 or TRBV12-4 and J is TRBJ2-3; 10 nucleotides align to TRBD2. V gave up 7 bases and J gave up 0 bases; unmatched junction bases: 4. This CDR3 contains 15 residues. The CDR3 DNA is TGTGCCAGCACCGAGACTAGCGGGAGCACAGATACGCAGTATTTT. It specifies CASTETSGSTDTQYF.

This clonotype came up a few times. The CDR3 DNA is TGTGCCAGCAGCCGCCAAAAGACAGCGTTAGATGAAAAACTGTTTTTT. Protein sequence: CASSRQKTALDEKLFF. The chain has TRBV3-1 and TRBJ1-4, with D maybe TRBD1 (5 bases). With 4 bases removed from V and 6 bases from J, the gap between germline ends came to 18 bases. The CDR3 contains 16 residues. Germline CDR1 and CDR2: LGHDT and YNNKEL (reference sequence).

As to this clonotype: A much larger clone lies a single base off, so this may be a read error. The chain recombines TRBV12-3 or TRBV12-4 with TRBJ1-4; a possible D gene is TRBD1 (5 bases). The CDR3 is made up of 13 amino acids. The CDR3 is CASSLAGTERLFF. The CDR3 nucleotides are TGTGCCAGCAGTTTGGCCGGGACTGAAAGACTGTTTTTT.

In its sample, this clonotype was seen a few times. The V and J genes are TRBV20-1 and TRBJ2-7; possibly TRBD1 for D (6 bases). The ends were cut back, 6 bases at V and 3 bases at J, with 12 bases in the middle. The CDR3 covers 12 residues. Germline loops: CDR1 DFQATT, CDR2 SNEGSKA (reference sequence). CDR3 loop: CSAMNRDYEQYF. The CDR3 nucleotides are TGCAGTGCCATGAACAGGGACTACGAGCAGTACTTC.

J is TRBJ1-3 and V is TRBV2; D ambiguous. The germline gives CDR1 SNHLY, CDR2 FYNNEI. V was trimmed by 6 bases and J by 1 base, leaving 10 bases between them. This CDR3 is 14 amino acids long. The CDR3 loop is CASRVTHSGNTIYF. The CDR3 nucleotides read TGTGCCAGCAGAGTGACCCATTCTGGAAACACCATATATTTT.

The chain links TRBV14 to TRBJ2-5; 8 bases match TRBD1. Germline V CDR1 and CDR2: SGHDN, FVKESK. V was pared by 4 bases and J by 0 bases, with 4 bases of the junction left unmatched. This CDR3 has 15 amino acids. The CDR3 DNA reads TGTGCCAGCAGCCCGGGACAGGCCTACCAAGAGACCCAGTACTTC. Its translation: CASSPGQAYQETQYF.

There are many counts of this clonotype. In DNA, the CDR3 is TGTGCCAGCAGTCCCAGTATTAACTATGGCTACACCTTC. It encodes CASSPSINYGYTF. The rearrangement uses TRBV6-1 and TRBJ1-2, with D unclear. The germline V and J ends were trimmed by 5 bases and 1 base, with 8 bases remaining between them. CDR3 size: 13 residues. The germline CDR1 and CDR2 sequences are MNHNS and SASEGT.

This clonotype was detected a few times. The genes are TRBV2 and TRBJ2-7, with unresolved D. CDR1 and CDR2 (germline): SNHLY, FYNNEI. Between the trimmed V and J ends, which lost 6 bases and 2 bases, there was a span of 17 bases. This CDR3 is built from 15 residues. The CDR3 nucleotides are TGTGCCAGCAGCTCACTATCGGGCTTCACCTACGAGCAGTACTTC. This codes for CASSSLSGFTYEQYF.

This clonotype was detected only a few times. This chain connects TRBV24-1 to TRBJ1-1; perhaps TRBD1 as D (6 bases). The V gene lost 9 bases and the J gene lost 4 bases, with 14 bases spanning the gap. The CDR3 has 13 residues. CDR1 and CDR2 (germline): KGHDR, SFDVKD. CDR3 coding DNA: TGTGCCACCCAGGACAGTTTAGGCACTGAAGCTTTCTTT. It is translated as CATQDSLGTEAFF.

Only a few counts were recorded for this clonotype. This chain joins TRBV5-6 and TRBJ1-1; 7 bases fit TRBD1. This CDR3 is 14 amino acids long. V trimming: 2 bases; J trimming: 9 bases; junction bases outside the gene matches: 10. Germline CDR1 is SGHDT and CDR2 is YYEEEE. CDR3 DNA: TGTGCCAGCAGCTTCGGGCAGGATAGGGGGCAAGCTTTCTTT. Translating it yields CASSFGQDRGQAFF.

This clonotype has a handful of counts. The chain combines TRBV7-8 with TRBJ1-6; D perhaps matches TRBD1 (5 bases). The CDR3 contains 15 residues. Germline V lookup: CDR1 SGHVS, CDR2 FQNEAQ. The ends were cut back, 5 bases at V and 8 bases at J, with 16 bases in the middle. CDR3 bases: TGTGCCAGCAGCGCCAGCCATAAACAGGATTCACCCCTCCACTTT. Translating gives CASSASHKQDSPLHF.

This rearrangement joins TRBV5-1 to TRBJ2-5; no clear D. The CDR3 has 13 amino acids. V lost 2 bases to trimming and J lost 1 base, with 6 bases between them. Germline CDR1 is SGHRS and CDR2 is YFSETQ. The CDR3 bases are TGCGCCAGCAGCTTTAATGGCCAAGAGACCCAGTACTTC. Translation gives CASSFNGQETQYF.

The chain has TRBV19 and TRBJ1-1; D uncertain. V was clipped by 4 bases and J by 3 bases, with 6 bases between them. This CDR3 spans 12 amino acids. Germline values: CDR1 LNHDA, CDR2 SQIVND (reference sequence). CDR3 sequence (DNA): TGTGCCAGTAGTACGTGGGACACTGAAGCTTTCTTT. It yields the protein CASSTWDTEAFF. The full variable domain, in which reference TRBV19 and TRBJ1-1 provide the parts outside the CDR3, is DGGITQSPKYLFRKEGQNVTLSCEQNLNHDAMYWYRQDPGQGLRLIYYSQIVNDFQKGDIAEGYSVSREKKESFPLTVTSAQKNPTAFYLCASSTWDTEAFFGQGTRLTVV.

This clonotype was detected many times. The junction departs from germline at one end; a sequencing error may be responsible. The chain combines TRBV28 with TRBJ1-5; D perhaps matches TRBD1 (5 bases). The CDR3 has 11 amino acids. Germline-derived CDR1 and CDR2 are MDHEN and SYDVKM. This CDR3 is CAGGFNQPQHF. The CDR3 bases are TGCGCCGGGGGATTCAATCAGCCCCAGCATTTT.

The sample holds many counts of this clonotype. The rearrangement uses TRBV6-1 and TRBJ2-5; 7 bases are a match to TRBD1. J lost 2 bases, V lost 4 bases, and 10 bases had no gene match. This CDR3 comprises 16 residues. In germline, CDR1 is MNHNS, CDR2 SASEGT. The CDR3 here is CASSVTGTVTQETQYF. As DNA, the CDR3 is TGTGCCAGCAGTGTCACAGGGACAGTGACTCAAGAGACCCAGTACTTC.

This clonotype turned up a few times. The V call is TRBV29-1, the J call TRBJ2-5; D might be TRBD1 (5 bases). Germline V gene lookup returns CDR1 SQVTM and CDR2 ANQGSEA. The CDR3 covers 9 residues. Trimming stripped 3 bases from V and 10 bases from J, with 6 bases between. The chain's CDR3 is CSVDRDQYF. Written as DNA, the CDR3 is TGCAGCGTTGACAGGGACCAGTACTTC.